The 17 T cell receptor beta chains below come from one sample, sequenced in a study of T cells after somatic rescue of genetic block. Sequenced by immunoSEQ multiplex PCR; TCRdb stores in-frame clones only, minus some. The data contain approximately 15,000 clones, roughly two thirds of them singletons. The sequenced material came from peripheral blood mononuclear cells (PBMCs). Receptor source: a man aged 18 to 29.

This clone was recorded at least ten times. This sequence joins TRBV7-3 and TRBJ1-2, with 8 bases fitting TRBD1. The germline CDR1 and CDR2 sequences are SGHTA and FQGTGA. J gave up 6 bases and V 1 base, and 7 bases lay outside the gene matches. There are 15 residues in the CDR3. CDR3 coding DNA: TGTGCCAGCAGCTTAATAGCAGGACAGGGTAATGGCTACACCTTC. This gives the protein CASSLIAGQGNGYTF. Looking up the rest from reference TRBV7-3 and TRBJ1-2 gives the full variable domain: GAGVSQTPSNKVTEKGKYVELRCDPISGHTALYWYRQSLGQGPEFLIYFQGTGAADDSGLPNDRFFAVRPEGSVSTLKIQRTERGDSAVYLCASSLIAGQGNGYTFGSGTRLTVV.

CDR3 in DNA: TGTGCCAGCAGCATCGGGACAGGGGGCAATGAGCAGTTCTTC. It specifies CASSIGTGGNEQFF. J is TRBJ2-1 and V is TRBV21-1; the table calls TRBD1, which could not be checked here. TRBV21-1 is recorded as a pseudogene. This CDR3 has 14 residues.

V usage is TRBV7-9 and J usage is TRBJ2-5; TRBD1 aligns across 7 bases. The CDR3 totals 14 residues. Germline loops: CDR1 SEHNR, CDR2 FQNEAQ (reference sequence). The V and J ends lost 5 bases and 4 bases, in that order; junction bases with no gene match: 7. CDR3 in amino acids: CASSDRAGGETQYF. DNA of the CDR3: TGTGCCAGCAGCGATCGGGCAGGGGGAGAGACCCAGTACTTC.

Here the CDR3 reads CASSSSIAAPHNEQFF. The CDR3 DNA sequence: TGTGCCAGCAGCTCTTCCATAGCGGCCCCCCACAATGAGCAGTTCTTC. This rearrangement joins TRBV7-9 to TRBJ2-1; a possible D gene is TRBD2 (6 bases). CDR1 SEHNR and CDR2 FQNEAQ come from the germline V gene (reference sequence). V dropped 4 bases and J dropped 5 bases, with 18 bases sitting between them. The CDR3 is 16 residues long.

With respect to this clone: Sequence at one end of the junction differs from germline and may be a read error. The chain is built from TRBV7-7 and TRBJ2-7; possibly TRBD1 for D (6 bases). The CDR3 spans 13 residues. Germline loops: CDR1 SSHAT, CDR2 FNYEAQ (reference sequence). As DNA, the CDR3 is TGTGCTAGCAGCTTCGGACAGTCCTACGAGCAGTACTTC. It yields the protein CASSFGQSYEQYF.

This clone turned up a few times. The chain carries TRBV19 and TRBJ2-4, with D perhaps matching TRBD1 (5 bases). Germline assignment: CDR1 LNHDA and CDR2 SQIVND (reference sequence). V shed 1 base and J shed 1 base, with 11 bases lying between them. There are 16 residues in the CDR3. The CDR3 nucleotides are TGTGCCAGTAGTATAGGCAGGGTGAGGGCCAAAAACATTCAGTACTTC. Protein product: CASSIGRVRAKNIQYF.

The rearrangement joins TRBV28 to TRBJ2-3; D is ambiguous. This CDR3 comprises 16 residues. The V end was cut by 5 bases, the J end by 2 bases, with 17 bases between. CDR1 and CDR2 (germline): MDHEN, SYDVKM. CDR3 nucleotides: TGTGCCAGCAGTAGTGTTCAGGTTTTTTACACAGATACGCAGTATTTT. Translating gives CASSSVQVFYTDTQYF.

V usage is TRBV2 and J usage is TRBJ2-1; TRBD2 matches 8 bases. J lost 3 bases, V lost 6 bases, and 10 bases had no gene match. The germline CDR1 and CDR2 sequences are SNHLY and FYNNEI. The CDR3 totals 16 residues. The CDR3 nucleotides read TGTGCCAGCAGGGTCGAAGCGGGAGCTATCTACAATGAGCAGTTCTTC. The encoded protein is CASRVEAGAIYNEQFF.

This clone has more than one count but fewer than ten. V usage is TRBV5-1 and J usage is TRBJ2-3; TRBD1 matches 7 bases. The CDR3 covers 13 residues. J was trimmed by 4 bases and V by 5 bases; bases with no gene match: 4. Germline V gene data show CDR1 as SGHRS and CDR2 as YFSETQ. The CDR3 DNA reads TGCGCCAGCAGGGCAGGGGGACCAGATACGCAGTATTTT. Translation gives CASRAGGPDTQYF.

The chain recombines TRBV30 with TRBJ2-5, with D unresolved. The DNA end is more similar to TRBJ2-7, so the J call may be wrong. The CDR3 is 14 residues long. Germline CDR1 reads GTSNPN; CDR2 reads SVGIG (reference sequence). The CDR3 DNA is TGTGCCTGGAGTGTGGTAAGTCGTCCCTACGAGCAGTACTTC. Its translation: CAWSVVSRPYEQYF.

The CDR3 bases are TGTGCCAGTAGAGGGGGACAGGGACAAGAAAAACTGTTTTTT. Translated: CASRGGQGQEKLFF. This chain links TRBV19 with TRBJ1-4; TRBD1 aligns across 9 bases. The CDR3 has 14 amino acids. Germline CDR1 LNHDA, CDR2 SQIVND (reference sequence). J gave up 8 bases and V 6 bases, and 7 bases lay outside the gene matches.

The V gene is TRBV5-8, the J gene TRBJ2-1; a possible D gene is TRBD2 (5 bases). CDR3 length: 15 amino acids. CDR1 is SGHTS, CDR2 YDEGEE, per germline. Deletions cut 4 bases from V and 4 bases from J, with 15 bases between. The CDR3 nucleotides are TGTGCCAGCAGCCTAACAGCGGCACAGTACAATGAGCAGTTCTTC. As protein: CASSLTAAQYNEQFF.

This clone occurred a few times. The chain couples TRBV14 to TRBJ1-4, with no clear D. CDR3 size: 14 residues. Germline V lookup: CDR1 SGHDN, CDR2 FVKESK. Trimming cost V 0 bases and J 7 bases, with 9 bases left between them. CDR3 DNA: TGTGCCAGCAGCCAAGATAGTGGTAGTGAAAAACTGTTTTTT. The encoded protein is CASSQDSGSEKLFF.

The rearrangement joins TRBV6-5 to TRBJ2-1; possibly TRBD1 for D (6 bases). V gave up 6 bases and J gave up 4 bases, with 10 bases separating them. The V gene's germline CDR1 is MNHEY and CDR2 SVGAGI. CDR3 size: 13 residues. The CDR3 nucleotides are TGTGCCAGCAGGAAGACAGGATACAATGAGCAGTTCTTC. Translating gives CASRKTGYNEQFF.

This clone was recorded a few times. V is TRBV29-1 and J is TRBJ2-2; D may match TRBD1 or TRBD2 (5 bases each). This CDR3 spans 13 amino acids. The germline V and J ends were trimmed by 4 bases and 0 bases, with 6 bases remaining between them. From germline, CDR1 is SQVTM and CDR2 ANQGSEA. CDR3 protein: CSVGGTNTGELFF. The DNA for the CDR3 is TGCAGCGTTGGGGGGACGAACACCGGGGAGCTGTTTTTT.

V usage is TRBV20-1 and J usage is TRBJ2-1; 7 bases align to TRBD1. Germline CDR1 reads DFQATT; CDR2 reads SNEGSKA (reference sequence). The CDR3 extends over 11 amino acids. The CDR3 region is CSPTGQSEQFF. The CDR3 coding sequence is TGCAGCCCGACAGGGCAAAGTGAGCAGTTCTTC.

This clone was detected only a few times. The V and J genes are TRBV29-1 and TRBJ2-5, with 8 positions matching TRBD2. Germline V CDR1 and CDR2: SQVTM, ANQGSEA. The length of the CDR3 is 12 residues. V shed 6 bases and J 1 base; nucleotides not matched to a gene: 1. The chain's CDR3 is CSVTSGQETQYF. The CDR3 DNA reads TGCAGCGTAACTAGCGGCCAAGAGACCCAGTACTTC.